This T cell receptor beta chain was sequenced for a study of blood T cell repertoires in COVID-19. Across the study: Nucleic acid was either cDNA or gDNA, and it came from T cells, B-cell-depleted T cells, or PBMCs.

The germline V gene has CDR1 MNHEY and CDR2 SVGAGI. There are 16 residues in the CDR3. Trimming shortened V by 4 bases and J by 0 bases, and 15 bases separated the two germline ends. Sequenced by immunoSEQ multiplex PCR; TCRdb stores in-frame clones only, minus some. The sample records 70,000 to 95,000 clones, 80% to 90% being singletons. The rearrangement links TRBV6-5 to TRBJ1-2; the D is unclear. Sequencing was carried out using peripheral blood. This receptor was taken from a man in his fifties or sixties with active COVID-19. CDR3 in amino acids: CASSSQSFPANYGYTF. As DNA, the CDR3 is TGTGCCAGCAGTTCACAGTCTTTCCCAGCTAACTATGGCTACACCTTC.